Following are 20 T cell receptor beta chains from one sample sequenced in a study of cytomegalovirus exposure and HLA in healthy donors. Both 60 Vbeta primers and 13 Jbeta primers went into the PCR. Clones were read by immunoSEQ multiplex PCR, and TCRdb kept only the in-frame ones, dropping some. The sample lists about 260,000 clones, under 80% occurring once. The sequenced sample consisted of PBMCs. These receptors came from a female donor in good health and CMV-seronegative.

CDR3 nucleotide sequence: TGTGCCAGCAGCAAAGCAACCGGGACAGGGAACGACTATGGCTACACCTTC. This encodes CASSKATGTGNDYGYTF. V is TRBV21-1 and J is TRBJ1-2; TRBD1 was called by the table and not checked on the DNA. TRBV21-1 is an annotated pseudogene. CDR3 length: 17 amino acids.

The rearrangement links TRBV2 to TRBJ2-6; 9 bases match TRBD1. V was clipped by 4 bases and J by 2 bases; unmatched bases: 3. The germline gives CDR1 SNHLY, CDR2 FYNNEI. The CDR3 runs to 16 residues. This CDR3 is CASSATGGAGANVLTF. The CDR3 DNA follows: TGTGCCAGCAGTGCAACAGGGGGCGCTGGGGCCAACGTCCTGACTTTC.

V and J are TRBV4-1 and TRBJ2-2; 9 nucleotides line up with TRBD2. This CDR3 spans 16 amino acids. The germline gives CDR1 MGHRA, CDR2 YSYEKL. Trimming cost V 6 bases and J 6 bases; bases outside gene matches: 11. The CDR3 protein is CASSPLGREGPGELFF. In DNA, the CDR3 is TGCGCCAGCAGTCCCCTAGGGCGGGAGGGCCCCGGGGAGCTGTTTTTT.

The table lists this clone with a few counts. The genes are TRBV6-1 and TRBJ2-2; TRBD2 aligns across 14 bases. Trimming took 4 bases from V and 6 from J; bases not matched to a gene: 13. CDR3 size: 19 residues. Germline CDR1 is MNHNS and CDR2 is SASEGT. The DNA of the CDR3 is TGTGCCAGCAGTGGCTCGGGACTAGCGGGAGTAGAGAGTCCCGGGGAGCTGTTTTTT. This codes for CASSGSGLAGVESPGELFF.

The chain uses TRBV7-9 and TRBJ2-5, with 12 bases matching TRBD2. Trimming cost V 6 bases and J 2 bases; bases outside gene matches: 13. The CDR3 runs to 18 residues. The germline CDR1 and CDR2 sequences are SEHNR and FQNEAQ (reference sequence). CDR3 in amino acids: CASRDDTSGRRGQETQYF. The CDR3 bases are TGTGCCAGCAGGGATGACACTAGCGGGAGGAGGGGGCAAGAGACCCAGTACTTC.

The V and J genes are TRBV2 and TRBJ2-7, with TRBD1 matching over 7 bases. V shed 6 bases, J shed 6 bases, and the junction held 2 bases outside the gene matches. This CDR3 has 11 residues. Germline V gene lookup returns CDR1 SNHLY and CDR2 FYNNEI. The CDR3 here is CASSDRVEQYF. CDR3 DNA: TGTGCCAGCAGCGACAGGGTCGAGCAGTACTTC. Full variable domain (remainder filled in from reference TRBV2 and TRBJ2-7): EPEVTQTPSHQVTQMGQEVILRCVPISNHLYFYWYRQILGQKVEFLVSFYNNEISEKSEIFDDQFSVERPDGSNFTLKIRSTKLEDSAMYFCASSDRVEQYFGPGTRLTVT.

V is TRBV28 and J is TRBJ2-4, with 10 bases lining up with TRBD2. The germline gives CDR1 MDHEN, CDR2 SYDVKM. The CDR3 spans 17 residues. Trimming took 5 bases from V and 1 from J; bases not matched to a gene: 8. CDR3 protein: CASSQAGGRSAKNIQYF. The CDR3 DNA sequence: TGTGCCAGCAGTCAAGCGGGAGGGCGTAGTGCCAAAAACATTCAGTACTTC.

This clone appeared a single time. This sequence joins TRBV28 and TRBJ1-4, with D unclear. There are 14 residues in the CDR3. The V gene's germline CDR1 is MDHEN and CDR2 SYDVKM. V lost 6 bases and J 7 bases, leaving 15 bases between the germline ends. The CDR3 nucleotides are TGTGCCAGCAGCCACGGGTTTGGCGGTGAAAAACTGTTTTTT. Translating it yields CASSHGFGGEKLFF.

V gene TRBV7-9 combines with J gene TRBJ2-3; a possible D gene is TRBD2 (6 bases). The CDR3 loop spans 15 amino acids. Germline CDR1 is SEHNR and CDR2 is FQNEAQ (reference sequence). The V and J ends lost 8 bases and 6 bases respectively, with 21 bases between them. CDR3 region: CASSPRDSPRDTQYF. In DNA, the CDR3 is TGTGCCAGCTCCCCGCGGGACTCACCAAGGGATACGCAGTATTTT.

The V gene is TRBV5-6, the J gene TRBJ2-1; TRBD2 might be the D (5 bases). Germline CDR1 reads SGHDT; CDR2 reads YYEEEE. V was clipped by 4 bases and J by 0 bases, with 20 bases between them. The CDR3 is 18 residues long. CDR3 region: CASSAHLSVKSSYNEQFF. CDR3 bases: TGTGCCAGCAGCGCACACCTTAGCGTCAAGAGCTCCTACAATGAGCAGTTCTTC.

This rearrangement joins TRBV6-5 to TRBJ1-1, with D possibly matching TRBD1 (6 bases). The V gene lost 1 base and the J gene lost 7 bases, with 16 bases spanning the gap. CDR1 and CDR2 from the germline V gene are MNHEY and SVGAGI. This CDR3 comprises 15 residues. The CDR3 nucleotides are TGTGCCAGCAGTTACTTACAGGGTTTAAATAATGAAGCTTTCTTT. It codes for CASSYLQGLNNEAFF.

This chain uses TRBV28 with TRBJ2-7; 11 nucleotides line up with TRBD1. V was pared by 5 bases and J by 6 bases, with 6 bases of the junction left unmatched. Germline lookup yields CDR1 MDHEN and CDR2 SYDVKM. The CDR3 is 14 amino acids. CDR3 bases: TGTGCCAGCAGTGGAGCCGGGACAGGGGGCGAGCAGTACTTC. This encodes CASSGAGTGGEQYF.

The CDR3 sequence: CSVVERERSYEQYF. CDR3 bases: TGCAGCGTTGTGGAGCGGGAAAGATCCTACGAGCAGTACTTC. The chain couples TRBV29-1 to TRBJ2-7; TRBD2 matches at 7 bases. V was clipped by 4 bases and J by 1 base; unmatched bases: 7. The germline gives CDR1 SQVTM, CDR2 ANQGSEA. The CDR3 runs to 14 residues.

This clone appeared once. The chain links TRBV6-1 to TRBJ1-4, with D perhaps TRBD1 (6 bases). Germline V CDR1 and CDR2: MNHNS, SASEGT. The CDR3 runs to 15 residues. Between the trimmed V and J ends, which lost 5 bases and 4 bases, there was a span of 14 bases. The CDR3, as DNA: TGTGCCAGCAGTATACGAAGGACAGATAATGAAAAACTGTTTTTT. This translates into CASSIRRTDNEKLFF.

This sequence joins TRBV6-4 and TRBJ1-2, with D unclear. Trimming removed 2 bases from V and 4 bases from J, with 14 bases in between. Germline V CDR1 and CDR2: MRHNA, SNTAGT. The CDR3 is 15 amino acids. The CDR3 DNA is TGTGCCAGCAGTGACGATGCGGGAGGAGGCTATGGCTACACCTTC. Amino acids: CASSDDAGGGYGYTF.

The V and J genes are TRBV5-1 and TRBJ2-5, with TRBD1 identical over 10 bases. The CDR3 has 16 amino acids. Germline V gives CDR1 SGHRS, CDR2 YFSETQ. Unmatched junction bases numbered 10, after V lost 4 bases and J lost 4 bases. The CDR3 region has the DNA TGCGCCAGCAGCGCGGCCCCGGGACAGGGGAGAGAGACCCAGTACTTC. It codes for CASSAAPGQGRETQYF. Full variable domain (missing parts from reference TRBV5-1 and TRBJ2-5): KAGVTQTPRYLIKTRGQQVTLSCSPISGHRSVSWYQQTPGQGLQFLFEYFSETQRNKGNFPGRFSGRQFSNSRSEMNVSTLELGDSALYLCASSAAPGQGRETQYFGPGTRLLVL.

The rearrangement uses TRBV5-1 and TRBJ1-2, with 9 nucleotides matching TRBD1. In germline, CDR1 is SGHRS, CDR2 YFSETQ. J was trimmed by 8 bases and V by 3 bases; bases with no gene match: 5. CDR3 length equals 13 residues. The CDR3 nucleotides read TGCGCCAGCAGCTCAGACAGGGGGAAAGGCTACACCTTC. Its translation: CASSSDRGKGYTF.

V gene TRBV11-1 combines with J gene TRBJ2-1; 11 bases map to TRBD2. The CDR3 covers 14 residues. Germline CDR1 is SGHAT and CDR2 is FQDESV (reference sequence). Trimming cost V 5 bases and J 9 bases; bases outside gene matches: 6. CDR3 sequence (DNA): TGTGCCAGCAGCCAAATAGCGGGAGGGGGTGAGCAGTTCTTC. This encodes CASSQIAGGGEQFF.

This clone was recorded once. This chain uses TRBV28 with TRBJ1-2; the D gene is possibly TRBD1 (5 bases). The germline V and J ends were trimmed by 8 bases and 6 bases, with 25 bases remaining between them. Germline V gene sequence: CDR1 MDHEN, CDR2 SYDVKM. The CDR3 runs 16 residues. CDR3 protein: CASFSRGGVKGDGYTF. The DNA of the CDR3 is TGTGCCAGCTTCTCGAGGGGAGGGGTGAAAGGGGATGGCTACACCTTC.

The J gene is TRBJ2-3, the V gene TRBV7-6; possibly TRBD1 for D (6 bases). Per the germline V gene, CDR1 is SGHVS and CDR2 is FNYEAQ. V gave up 3 bases and J gave up 6 bases, with 16 bases separating them. CDR3 size: 15 residues. The CDR3 here is CASSFTPTGMDTQYF. CDR3 DNA: TGTGCCAGCAGCTTCACCCCTACAGGGATGGATACGCAGTATTTT.